Below, 28 T cell receptor beta chains from the same sample are listed, as sequenced in a study of T cell responses to AZD1222 COVID-19 vaccine. Produced via immunoSEQ multiplex PCR; TCRdb's table is partial and in-frame only. The table records approximately 150,000 clones, 90% to 95% of them present only once. The sample consisted of peripheral blood, taken 28 days after the second AZD1222 dose. These receptors all stem from an adult who received the AZD1222 COVID-19 vaccine.

In nucleotides, the CDR3 is TGTGCCAGCAGCCAAGAGGACAGGGTGATATATTTT. Its protein product is CASSQEDRVIYF. The gene calls are TRBV3-1 (or the pseudogene TRBV3-2) and TRBJ1-3; 8 nucleotides align to TRBD1. This CDR3 region has 12 residues. Germline assignment: CDR1 LGHDT and CDR2 YNNKEL (reference sequence). Losses at the gene ends were 0 bases for V and 13 bases for J; bases not matched to a gene: 2.

The chain is built from TRBV2 and TRBJ2-1; maybe TRBD2 (6 bases). Trimming left V 6 bases short and J 6 bases short, with 18 bases between. Germline V gene sequence: CDR1 SNHLY, CDR2 FYNNEI. The CDR3 has 15 residues. This CDR3 reads CASSHPGLPFNEQFF. The CDR3 DNA reads as TGTGCCAGCAGCCATCCGGGACTCCCTTTCAATGAGCAGTTCTTC.

The chain combines TRBV25-1 with TRBJ1-2; maybe TRBD1 (5 bases). Germline V gives CDR1 MGHDK, CDR2 SYGVNS. Between the trimmed V and J ends, which lost 7 bases and 7 bases, there was a span of 19 bases. The CDR3 contains 14 residues. CDR3 in DNA: TGTGCCAGCACGGGATGGGAGGGGTTTACTGGCTACACCTTC. Translated: CASTGWEGFTGYTF.

This sequence joins TRBV9 and TRBJ1-3; 7 nucleotides agree with TRBD1. Germline-derived CDR1 and CDR2 are SGDLS and YYNGEE. The CDR3 spans 15 residues. V gave up 5 bases and J gave up 0 bases; unmatched junction bases: 5. The CDR3 is CASSWDSRSGNTIYF. CDR3 nucleotides: TGTGCCAGCAGTTGGGACAGCCGCTCTGGAAACACCATATATTTT.

The chain combines TRBV7-2 with TRBJ2-7, with 11 bases that match TRBD2. V dropped 5 bases and J dropped 2; count of bases not matched to a gene: 5. Germline V gives CDR1 SGHTA, CDR2 FQGNSA. The CDR3 sequence is 15 residues long. CDR3 residues: CASSLTSGGTYEQYF. In DNA form, the CDR3 reads TGTGCCAGCAGCCTAACTAGCGGGGGCACCTACGAGCAGTACTTC.

The rearrangement links TRBV28 to TRBJ1-6; D call uncertain. Between the trimmed V and J ends, which lost 6 bases and 9 bases, there was a span of 9 bases. Looked up from germline, CDR1 is MDHEN and CDR2 is SYDVKM. The CDR3 is 12 amino acids. The CDR3 coding sequence is TGTGCCAGCAGCCTCACCCTTTCACCCCTCCACTTT. The encoded protein is CASSLTLSPLHF.

The gene calls are TRBV10-3 and TRBJ1-2; 7 bases are a match to TRBD1. J was trimmed by 5 bases and V by 5 bases; bases with no gene match: 11. The CDR3 sequence is 15 residues long. Germline V gene sequence: CDR1 ENHRY, CDR2 SYGVKD. CDR3 in amino acids: CAISQTGQEGYGYTF. The CDR3 nucleotides read TGTGCCATCAGTCAGACAGGACAGGAGGGTTATGGCTACACCTTC.

The rearrangement uses TRBV5-5 and TRBJ1-5; TRBD1 matches at 7 bases. CDR1 and CDR2 (germline): SGHKS, YYEKEE (reference sequence). V shed 3 bases and J 0 bases; nucleotides not matched to a gene: 6. This CDR3 is 16 amino acids long. The CDR3 is CASSSQTGHSNQPQHF. CDR3 coding DNA: TGTGCCAGCAGCTCCCAGACAGGGCATAGCAATCAGCCCCAGCATTTT.

The gene calls are TRBV11-3 and TRBJ1-6; D uncertain. CDR3 length equals 13 residues. Germline assignment: CDR1 SGHNT and CDR2 YENEEA. Trimming cost V 2 bases and J 9 bases, with 8 bases left between them. The CDR3, as DNA: TGTGCCAGCAGCTTACGGTTATCTTCACCCCTCCACTTT. Protein product: CASSLRLSSPLHF.

CDR3 in amino acids: CASSFFPAANEQFF. CDR3 coding DNA: TGCGCCAGCAGCTTTTTCCCGGCAGCTAATGAGCAGTTCTTC. V gene TRBV5-1 combines with J gene TRBJ2-1; D ambiguous. This CDR3 has 14 amino acids. Looked up from germline, CDR1 is SGHRS and CDR2 is YFSETQ. The V end was cut by 2 bases, the J end by 7 bases, with 13 bases between.

The rearrangement links TRBV3-1 (or the pseudogene TRBV3-2) to TRBJ1-2, with TRBD1 identical over 8 bases. The CDR3 runs 14 residues. V lost 5 bases, J lost 7 bases, and 9 bases stayed unmatched. From germline, CDR1 is LGHDT and CDR2 YNNKEL (reference sequence). The chain's CDR3 is CASSSPQGAGGYTF. The CDR3 nucleotides are TGTGCCAGCAGCTCACCCCAGGGGGCAGGTGGCTACACCTTC.

V is TRBV7-9 and J is TRBJ2-3, with TRBD2 matching 14 bases. Germline CDR1 SEHNR, CDR2 FQNEAQ (reference sequence). V trimming: 5 bases; J trimming: 2 bases; junction bases outside the gene matches: 9. The CDR3 is 18 residues long. This CDR3 reads CASSQPTSGGVITDTQYF. DNA of the CDR3: TGTGCCAGCAGCCAACCGACTAGCGGGGGGGTAATCACAGATACGCAGTATTTT.

This rearrangement joins TRBV6-6 to TRBJ1-3; D remains ambiguous. The CDR3 covers 12 residues. Germline values: CDR1 MNHNY, CDR2 SVGAGI (reference sequence). Trimming shortened V by 8 bases and J by 1 base, and 6 bases separated the two germline ends. CDR3 region: CASSKSGNTIYF. The CDR3 DNA sequence: TGTGCCAGCTCGAAGTCTGGAAACACCATATATTTT.

The chain has TRBV5-1 and TRBJ2-3; 10 nucleotides align to TRBD2. The CDR3 totals 15 residues. Per germline, CDR1 SGHRS and CDR2 YFSETQ. The ends lost 1 base at V and 3 bases at J; junction bases unmatched: 2. The CDR3 DNA sequence: TGCGCCAGCAGCTTGATAGCGGGAGGTACAGATACGCAGTATTTT. Its translation is CASSLIAGGTDTQYF.

The rearrangement uses TRBV19 and TRBJ1-1; D gene uncertain. The CDR3 extends over 11 amino acids. V was cut by 7 bases and J by 7 bases, with 10 bases left in between. Germline assignment: CDR1 LNHDA and CDR2 SQIVND (reference sequence). In DNA, the CDR3 is TGTGCCAGTACTCTCATGGGTGAAGCTTTCTTT. Translation gives CASTLMGEAFF.

The chain uses TRBV18 and TRBJ2-1; 9 bases fit TRBD1. V was clipped by 3 bases and J by 3 bases; unmatched bases: 3. This CDR3 has 15 amino acids. Germline V gene lookup returns CDR1 KGHSH and CDR2 LQKENI. CDR3 DNA: TGTGCCAGCTCACCCGGGACAGGGCGCTACAATGAGCAGTTCTTC. This translates into CASSPGTGRYNEQFF. The entire variable domain, with the rest obtained from reference TRBV18 and TRBJ2-1, is as follows: NAGVMQNPRHLVRRRGQEARLRCSPMKGHSHVYWYRQLPEEGLKFMVYLQKENIIDESGMPKERFSAEFPKEGPSILRIQQVVRGDSAAYFCASSPGTGRYNEQFFGPGTRLTVL.

The V and J genes are TRBV5-1 and TRBJ1-2; 8 positions match TRBD1. J gave up 8 bases and V 8 bases, and 17 bases lay outside the gene matches. Germline V CDR1 and CDR2: SGHRS, YFSETQ. This CDR3 is built from 15 residues. The CDR3 loop reads CARRFIHRGDSGYTF. In DNA form, the CDR3 reads TGCGCCAGGAGATTCATCCACAGGGGGGACTCGGGCTACACCTTC.

The chain employs TRBV28 and TRBJ1-2; the match to TRBD1 covers 7 bases. V shed 5 bases and J 7 bases; nucleotides not matched to a gene: 19. This CDR3 spans 17 amino acids. CDR1 MDHEN and CDR2 SYDVKM come from the germline V gene. DNA for the CDR3: TGTGCCAGCAGTGGGCTGACAGGGCGGCGCCATATGGGTGGCTACACCTTC. This codes for CASSGLTGRRHMGGYTF.

The rearrangement uses TRBV5-5 and TRBJ1-1; no definite D call. Looked up from germline, CDR1 is SGHKS and CDR2 is YYEKEE (reference sequence). The CDR3 totals 13 residues. V was clipped by 4 bases and J by 0 bases, with 7 bases between them. The CDR3 region has the DNA TGTGCCAGCAGCAGCAGCATGAACACTGAAGCTTTCTTT. It specifies CASSSSMNTEAFF.

The chain couples TRBV4-2 to TRBJ2-1; 12 nucleotides line up with TRBD2. The germline CDR1 and CDR2 sequences are LGHNA and YNFKEQ. This CDR3 spans 17 amino acids. V trimming: 0 bases; J trimming: 6 bases; junction bases outside the gene matches: 6. The CDR3: CASSQDFLTSGGNEQFF. CDR3 nucleotides: TGTGCCAGCAGCCAAGATTTCCTGACTAGCGGGGGCAATGAGCAGTTCTTC.

The genes are TRBV6-5 and TRBJ2-2, with D tentatively TRBD1 (5 bases). This CDR3 has 13 amino acids. CDR1 is MNHEY and CDR2 is SVGAGI in the germline V gene. V was cut by 8 bases and J by 1 base, with 8 bases left in between. The CDR3, as DNA: TGTGCCAGCGGGCAGGGGAACACCGGGGAGCTGTTTTTT. Its protein is CASGQGNTGELFF.

The V gene is TRBV6-5, the J gene TRBJ1-1, with TRBD1 matching 7 bases. V was clipped by 4 bases and J by 1 base; unmatched bases: 3. This CDR3 is built from 14 residues. Germline assignment: CDR1 MNHEY and CDR2 SVGAGI. The CDR3 is CASSSGQTNTEAFF. CDR3 sequence (DNA): TGTGCCAGCAGTTCGGGACAGACGAACACTGAAGCTTTCTTT.

This clone was detected once. The J gene is TRBJ2-7, the V gene TRBV27; D is possibly TRBD1 or TRBD2 (5 bases each). The CDR3 runs 18 residues. CDR1 and CDR2 from the germline V gene are MNHEY and SMNVEV (reference sequence). Trimming took off 5 bases at V and 2 bases at J, with 25 bases between the two ends. CDR3 sequence reads: CASSTIYGGQGDPYEQYF. CDR3 nucleotides: TGTGCCAGCAGTACTATATATGGTGGGCAGGGAGACCCCTACGAGCAGTACTTC.

This chain uses TRBV9 with TRBJ1-3; TRBD1 matches at 8 bases. This CDR3 comprises 15 residues. Trimming took 0 bases from V and 6 from J; bases not matched to a gene: 5. Germline-derived CDR1 and CDR2 are SGDLS and YYNGEE. CDR3 region: CASSVDGQGLNTIYF. The CDR3 DNA follows: TGTGCCAGCAGCGTAGATGGACAGGGTCTAAACACCATATATTTT.

This clone was picked up a small number of times. This chain uses TRBV4-1 with TRBJ1-2; tentative D call: TRBD1 (6 bases). V was trimmed by 3 bases and J by 4 bases, leaving 12 bases between them. Germline assignment: CDR1 MGHRA and CDR2 YSYEKL. The CDR3 length is 14 residues. CDR3 region: CASSQRTALYGYTF. Here the CDR3 DNA reads TGCGCCAGCAGCCAGCGGACAGCCCTCTATGGCTACACCTTC.

The chain is built from TRBV21-1 and TRBJ2-5; no check of the table's D call, TRBD1, against the DNA was made. TRBV21-1 is deemed a pseudogene. This CDR3 spans 16 amino acids. CDR3 sequence: CASSNTRQGMQETQYF. The CDR3 region has the DNA TGTGCCAGCAGCAATACCAGACAGGGGATGCAAGAGACCCAGTACTTC.

The V call is TRBV4-1, the J call TRBJ1-1; D is possibly TRBD1 (6 bases). The CDR3 has 16 residues. Trimming cost V 2 bases and J 1 base, with 14 bases left between them. CDR1 and CDR2 (germline): MGHRA, YSYEKL. The DNA for the CDR3 is TGCGCCAGCAGCCAATCCGCCGGACAGAGGAACACTGAAGCTTTCTTT. As protein: CASSQSAGQRNTEAFF.

J is TRBJ1-1 and V is TRBV12-3 or TRBV12-4, with D perhaps TRBD1 (6 bases). Trimming removed 3 bases from V and 11 bases from J, with 16 bases in between. There are 13 residues in the CDR3. The CDR3 region is CASSFGWGRRAFF. The CDR3 bases are TGTGCCAGCAGTTTCGGGTGGGGGCGCCGGGCTTTCTTT.